This TCR beta chain comes out of a study of T cells in Graves' hyperthyroidism and ophthalmopathy. Researchers amplified the TCR beta CDR3 regions from RNA transcripts. A set of HTBI primers served as the primers for a first-round RT-PCR of the TCR CDR3. TCRdb processed the multiplex PCR reads anew with MiXCR; each CDR3 protein has one entry. Of about 420,000 distinct CDR3 sequences listed, roughly 15% are singletons. V lost 0 bases to trimming and J lost 0 bases, with 12 bases between them. The CDR3 consists of 16 residues. Germline V gene sequence: CDR1 SGDLS, CDR2 YYNGEE. This receptor was identified in a woman aged 18-29 years with Graves' hyperthyroidism. Source material: blood. The V and J genes are TRBV9 and TRBJ1-2; D not resolved. The DNA of the CDR3 is TGTGCCAGCAGCGTAGGCGGAGCCGGCGCTAACTATGGCTACACCTTC. It encodes CASSVGGAGANYGYTF.